Shown below are 5 T cell receptor beta chains from a single sample sequenced in a study of T cell repertoires in cytomegalovirus infection. Antigen specificity for these receptors is unknown. TCRdb re-called the reads with MiXCR, one entry per CDR3 protein. The top ten clones hold over 10% of a sample with roughly 990,000 distinct CDR3 sequences, about 33% of them seen once. Material: cultured CD8+ T cells from PBMCs, obtained from culture after CMV antigen stimulation. These receptors were obtained from a human donor in good health (CMV status not recorded). Some clones in this sample may be carry-over from other donors' samples.

The gene calls are TRBV7-8 and TRBJ2-5; D gene unclear. CDR1 SGHVS and CDR2 FQNEAQ come from the germline V gene. V was trimmed by 1 base and J by 2 bases, leaving 8 bases between them. This CDR3 is 14 amino acids long. This CDR3 reads CASSLEVSQETQYF. The CDR3 nucleotides read TGTGCCAGCAGCTTAGAGGTCAGTCAAGAGACCCAGTACTTC.

In this sample, this clonotype is medium-sized. The chain uses TRBV7-2 and TRBJ2-2; 16 bases map to TRBD2. V was pared by 4 bases and J by 8 bases, with 7 bases of the junction left unmatched. CDR1 is SGHTA and CDR2 is FQGNSA in the germline V gene. CDR3 size: 17 residues. CDR3 sequence reads: CASSSPGTSGGAGELFF. The CDR3 DNA sequence: TGTGCCAGCAGCTCCCCCGGGACTAGCGGGGGGGCGGGGGAGCTGTTTTTT.

This clonotype was seen repeatedly, ten times or more. The chain is built from TRBV7-6 and TRBJ2-7; TRBD2 might be the D (6 bases). The V end lost 5 bases, the J end lost 2 bases, and 19 bases lay between the germline ends. Germline CDR1 is SGHVS and CDR2 is FNYEAQ. This CDR3 region has 16 residues. The CDR3 spells CASSPNGGTLAYEQYF. CDR3 nucleotide sequence: TGTGCCAGCAGCCCCAACGGCGGGACGTTAGCCTACGAGCAGTACTTC. Supplemented by reference TRBV7-6 and TRBJ2-7, the full variable domain reads GAGVSQSPRYKVTKRGQDVALRCDPISGHVSLYWYRQALGQGPEFLTYFNYEAQQDKSGLPNDRFSAERPEGSISTLTIQRTEQRDSAMYRCASSPNGGTLAYEQYFGPGTRLTVT.

The V and J genes are TRBV12-3 or TRBV12-4 and TRBJ1-2, with 8 nucleotides matching TRBD1. V shed 6 bases, J shed 4 bases, and the junction held 7 bases outside the gene matches. This CDR3 comprises 14 residues. The CDR3 sequence: CASRGQVLLYGYTF. The CDR3 DNA is TGTGCCAGCAGGGGACAGGTCCTACTCTATGGCTACACCTTC.

CDR3 residues: CASRTGRDNEQFF. The CDR3 region has the DNA TGTGCCAGCAGGACCGGACGAGACAATGAGCAGTTCTTC. V gene TRBV6-2 or TRBV6-3 combines with J gene TRBJ2-1; the D is unclear. Germline-derived CDR1 and CDR2 are MNHEY and SVGEGT. The CDR3 is made up of 13 amino acids. V lost 6 bases and J 5 bases, leaving 11 bases between the germline ends.